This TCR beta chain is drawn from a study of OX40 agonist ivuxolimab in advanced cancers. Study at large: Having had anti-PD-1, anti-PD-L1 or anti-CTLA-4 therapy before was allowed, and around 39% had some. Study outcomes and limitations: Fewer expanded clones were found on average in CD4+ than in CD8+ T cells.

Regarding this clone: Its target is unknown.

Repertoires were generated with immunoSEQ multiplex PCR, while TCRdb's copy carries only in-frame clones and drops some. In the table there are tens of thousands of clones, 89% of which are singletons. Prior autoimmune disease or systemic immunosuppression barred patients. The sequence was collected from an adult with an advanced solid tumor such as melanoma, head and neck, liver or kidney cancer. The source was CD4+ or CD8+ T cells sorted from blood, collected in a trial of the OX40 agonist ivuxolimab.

The CDR3 DNA reads as TGCGCCAGCAGCCTTTCGGGACGGCGCAATGAGCAGTTCTTC. Protein: CASSLSGRRNEQFF. The chain uses TRBV10-1 and TRBJ2-1; D possibly uses TRBD1 or TRBD2 (5 bases each). Germline CDR1 and CDR2: WNHNN and SYGVQD (reference sequence). The CDR3 has 14 amino acids. Trimming took 6 bases from V and 6 from J, leaving 15 bases between them.